Below, 26 T cell receptor beta chains from the same sample are listed, as sequenced in a study of immune characterization of retroperitoneal liposarcoma (dated by TCRdb to about 2019). Libraries were built with PCR. Sequencing relied on a NextSeq 500. TCRdb cleaned the public reads at Q25 with fastp, built clones with MiXCR and kept in-frame beta chains. Each entry merges the rows of one CDR3 protein and shows their most common DNA and genes. This sample comprises about 9,600 distinct CDR3 sequences, more than 25% of them detected only once. The top ten hold over 8% of the sample. Sequencing was done on a sample of tumor tissue. The receptors shown here come from a male donor with retroperitoneal liposarcoma.

This clonotype was seen at least ten times. The chain uses TRBV12-3 or TRBV12-4 and TRBJ1-6; 7 nucleotides line up with TRBD1. The J segment lost 10 bases and the V segment lost 2 bases, leaving 5 bases of the junction unmatched. This CDR3 region has 14 residues. CDR3: CASSLFTGDSPLHF. CDR3 sequence (DNA): TGTGCCAGCAGTTTATTCACAGGGGACTCACCCCTCCACTTT.

The V and J genes are TRBV6-1 and TRBJ2-3, with 9 nucleotides matching TRBD2. The end of the DNA fits TRBJ2-7 better, so the J call may be wrong. There are 15 residues in the CDR3. CDR1 and CDR2 from the germline V gene are MNHNS and SASEGT. CDR3 bases: TGTGCCAGCAGGGAGGCGGGAGGGCCGAAAAGTGAGCAGTACTTC. This encodes CASREAGGPKSEQYF.

This clonotype was counted a few times. The chain links TRBV24-1 to TRBJ2-5; 13 bases agree with TRBD2. V gave up 5 bases and J gave up 11 bases; unmatched junction bases: 10. Per the germline V gene, CDR1 is KGHDR and CDR2 is SFDVKD. This CDR3 has 15 residues. CDR3 coding DNA: TGTGCCACCAGTGGACTAGCGGGAGGTTACAATGAGCAGTACTTC. This gives the protein CATSGLAGGYNEQYF.

In this sample, this clonotype is medium-sized. V and J are TRBV7-2 and TRBJ2-5; 12 bases line up with TRBD2. The assigned J gene may be wrong: the sequence end matches TRBJ2-7 better. CDR3 size: 15 residues. Per the germline V gene, CDR1 is SGHTA and CDR2 is FQGNSA. The CDR3 here is CASSPSSGRAYEQYF. The DNA of the CDR3 is TGTGCCAGCAGCCCATCTAGCGGGAGGGCCTACGAGCAGTACTTC.

There are many counts of this clonotype. V gene TRBV7-6 combines with J gene TRBJ1-6; no definite D call. V was clipped by 4 bases and J by 7 bases, with 17 bases between them. The CDR3 has 16 amino acids. Germline V gene lookup returns CDR1 SGHVS and CDR2 FNYEAQ. Here the CDR3 DNA reads TGTGCCAGCAGCTCTTGGACCCTACGGAGAAATTCACCCCTCCACTTT. Protein sequence: CASSSWTLRRNSPLHF.

There are many counts of this clonotype. The rearrangement joins TRBV6-1 to TRBJ2-4; D is unresolved. CDR1 and CDR2 (germline): MNHNS, SASEGT. CDR3 length equals 15 residues. V lost 3 bases, J lost 0 bases, and 9 bases lay in between. The CDR3: CASSDMTSAKNIQYF. Written as DNA, the CDR3 is TGTGCCAGCAGTGATATGACTTCAGCCAAAAACATTCAGTACTTC.

This clonotype was found many times. The chain has TRBV7-2 and TRBJ2-1, with TRBD2 matching over 11 bases. CDR3 length: 15 residues. The J segment lost 9 bases and the V segment lost 3 bases, leaving 7 bases of the junction unmatched. The germline V gene encodes CDR1 SGHTA and CDR2 FQGNSA. DNA of the CDR3: TGTGCCAGCAGCTTCGGGACTAGCGGTATATCTGAGCAGTTCTTC. Translation gives CASSFGTSGISEQFF.

This clonotype was seen at least ten times. The chain employs TRBV6-4 and TRBJ2-1; D uncertain. Matching the DNA end better, TRBJ2-7 makes the J call doubtful. Germline V CDR1 and CDR2: MRHNA, SNTAGT. The CDR3 totals 13 residues. The CDR3 sequence is CASAAAGYNEQYF. CDR3 nucleotides: TGTGCCAGCGCGGCAGCAGGTTACAATGAGCAGTACTTC.

V and J are TRBV12-3 or TRBV12-4 and TRBJ2-3, with 14 bases matching TRBD2. This CDR3 comprises 15 residues. J was trimmed by 5 bases and V by 6 bases; bases with no gene match: 4. For the CDR3, the DNA is TGTGCCAGCAGACGACTAGCGGGGGGGAAAGATACGCAGTATTTT. Protein: CASRRLAGGKDTQYF.

This clonotype was recorded a few times. This chain connects TRBV6-1 to TRBJ1-2; D perhaps matches TRBD1 (5 bases). Germline-derived CDR1 and CDR2 are MNHNS and SASEGT. V was cut by 2 bases and J by 5 bases, with 12 bases left in between. The CDR3 is 14 amino acids. The CDR3 sequence is CASSEPGGGYGYTF. CDR3 bases: TGTGCCAGCAGTGAACCGGGGGGGGGTTATGGCTACACCTTC.

The rearrangement joins TRBV6-6 to TRBJ1-1; 10 bases align to TRBD1. The germline V gene has CDR1 MNHNY and CDR2 SVGAGI (reference sequence). V lost 2 bases to trimming and J lost 3 bases; unmatched junction nucleotides: 9. This CDR3 has 17 amino acids. DNA for the CDR3: TGTGCCAGCAGTTACGAGGGACAGGGGTTCGGAGACACTGAAGCTTTCTTT. It codes for CASSYEGQGFGDTEAFF.

The CDR3 DNA is TGTGCCAGCAGTTATGAAAGGGACAGTGGCTCCTACGAGCAGTTCTTC. It codes for CASSYERDSGSYEQFF. This sequence joins TRBV6-1 and TRBJ2-1; 7 bases match TRBD1. The CDR3 length is 16 residues. V dropped 5 bases and J dropped 10; count of bases not matched to a gene: 17. In germline, CDR1 is MNHNS, CDR2 SASEGT.

The chain is built from TRBV6-1 and TRBJ2-3, with TRBD1 matching over 10 bases. J gave up 4 bases and V 7 bases, and 14 bases lay outside the gene matches. The V gene's germline CDR1 is MNHNS and CDR2 SASEGT. The CDR3 spans 17 residues. For the CDR3, the DNA is TGTGCCAGCAAGACAGGGGGCGAGATCCGGTTTTCAGATACGCAGTATTTT. This translates into CASKTGGEIRFSDTQYF.

By sample share, this clonotype is medium-sized (0.01 to 0.1%). The CDR3 nucleotides are TGTGCCAGCAGTTTAGAAGGAGCGGAGCAGTACTTC. It yields the protein CASSLEGAEQYF. The V gene is TRBV12-3 or TRBV12-4, the J gene TRBJ2-1; D call uncertain. The J call could be wrong; TRBJ2-7 is a better fit for the DNA end. The CDR3 extends over 12 amino acids.

A few counts support this clonotype. One end of the junction does not line up with germline, which may come from a read error. The chain has TRBV6-4 and TRBJ2-3; D call uncertain. Looked up from germline, CDR1 is MRHNA and CDR2 is SNTAGT. The CDR3 has 11 residues. The chain's CDR3 is CASSDGSAPFF. DNA for the CDR3: TGTGCCAGCAGTGATGGAAGTGCCCCGTTCTTC.

The genes are TRBV7-8 and TRBJ1-6; 12 bases line up with TRBD1. In germline, CDR1 is SGHVS, CDR2 FQNEAQ. The junction had 10 bases not matched to a gene; V was cut back by 9 bases and J by 10 bases. The CDR3 contains 15 residues. The CDR3 here is CASLGQGARGSPLHF. In nucleotides, the CDR3 is TGTGCCAGTTTGGGACAGGGGGCCAGAGGGTCACCCCTCCACTTT. Combining the CDR3 with reference TRBV7-8 and TRBJ1-6 gives the whole variable domain GAGVSQSPRYKVAKRGQDVALRCDPISGHVSLFWYQQALGQGPEFLTYFQNEAQLDKSGLPSDRFFAERPEGSVSTLKIQRTQQEDSAVYLCASLGQGARGSPLHFGNGTRLTVT.

This chain uses TRBV10-3 with TRBJ2-4; 11 bases map to TRBD2. The better agreement between TRBJ2-7 and the DNA end casts doubt on the J call. The germline V gene has CDR1 ENHRY and CDR2 SYGVKD. This CDR3 comprises 16 residues. CDR3 sequence (DNA): TGTGCCACCAAACCTTCTAGCGGGAGGCCAGGTTACGAGCAGTACTTC. Translating it yields CATKPSSGRPGYEQYF.

The V and J genes are TRBV6-1 and TRBJ2-3; D is unclear. The germline gives CDR1 MNHNS, CDR2 SASEGT. The V gene lost 8 bases and the J gene lost 5 bases, with 11 bases spanning the gap. The CDR3 has 12 amino acids. The CDR3 sequence: CASSPSIDTQYF. CDR3 DNA sequence: TGTGCCAGCTCTCCCTCGATAGATACGCAGTATTTT.

V gene TRBV27 combines with J gene TRBJ1-2; D call uncertain. The V gene lost 3 bases and the J gene lost 7 bases, with 18 bases spanning the gap. Germline CDR1 is MNHEY and CDR2 is SMNVEV (reference sequence). The CDR3 loop spans 15 amino acids. The CDR3 region is CASSLNTNAGSGYTF. In DNA form, the CDR3 reads TGTGCCAGCAGTTTGAACACAAACGCGGGGAGTGGCTACACCTTC.

This clonotype was detected ten times or more. The J gene is TRBJ2-2, the V gene TRBV7-3; the D is unclear. CDR1 and CDR2 from the germline V gene are SGHTA and FQGTGA. This CDR3 has 15 amino acids. V was shortened by 3 bases and J by 0 bases, with 8 bases between the two germline ends. This CDR3 reads CASSLARTNTGELFF. The CDR3 DNA follows: TGTGCCAGCAGCTTGGCGCGGACGAACACCGGGGAGCTGTTTTTT.

The rearrangement joins TRBV10-2 to TRBJ2-1, with D possibly being TRBD2 (7 bases). This CDR3 spans 14 amino acids. Deletions cut 3 bases from V and 7 bases from J, with 13 bases between. From germline, CDR1 is WSHSY and CDR2 SAAADI. In DNA, the CDR3 is TGCGCCAGCAGTGAAGGGGGGGGTTTTAATGAGCAGTTCTTC. It translates to CASSEGGGFNEQFF.

This clonotype was detected ten times or more. The chain recombines TRBV6-1 with TRBJ2-5; D unclear. V was cut by 5 bases and J by 5 bases, with 6 bases left in between. CDR3 length: 11 residues. Germline V gene data show CDR1 as MNHNS and CDR2 as SASEGT. The CDR3 sequence is CASSSRETQYF. Written as DNA, the CDR3 is TGTGCCAGCAGTAGCCGGGAGACCCAGTACTTC.

In this sample, this clonotype is medium-sized. V and J are TRBV6-1 and TRBJ2-7, with 8 bases aligning to TRBD2. CDR1 is MNHNS, CDR2 SASEGT, per germline. V lost 6 bases and J lost 0; bases outside the gene matches: 10. This CDR3 has 16 amino acids. The CDR3 bases are TGTGCCAGCAGCGAAAGGGGCGGGGGGAGCTCCTACGAGCAGTACTTC. Amino acid sequence: CASSERGGGSSYEQYF.

This clonotype turned up a few times. The genes are TRBV25-1 and TRBJ2-1, with D perhaps TRBD1 or TRBD2 (5 bases each). V lost 8 bases and J lost 10, with 24 bases in between. CDR1 MGHDK and CDR2 SYGVNS come from the germline V gene. CDR3 length: 15 residues. The CDR3 DNA follows: TGTGCCAGCGGCTCGACAACGGGGCCACTCTACGAGCAGTTCTTC. Its translation is CASGSTTGPLYEQFF.

Only a few counts were recorded for this clonotype. The chain carries TRBV12-3 or TRBV12-4 and TRBJ2-3; no definite D call. The CDR3 is 11 residues long. The V end lost 2 bases, the J end lost 5 bases, and 2 bases lay between the germline ends. CDR3 sequence reads: CASSLRDTQYF. The CDR3 DNA sequence: TGTGCCAGCAGTTTAAGAGATACGCAGTATTTT.

The chain recombines TRBV6-1 with TRBJ1-6; tentatively, D is TRBD1 (6 bases). Per the germline V gene, CDR1 is MNHNS and CDR2 is SASEGT. The CDR3 spans 15 residues. Trimming pared 6 bases from V and 0 bases from J, leaving 9 bases between. The CDR3: CASSPQGSYNSPLHF. CDR3 bases: TGTGCCAGCAGCCCACAGGGCTCCTATAATTCACCCCTCCACTTT.